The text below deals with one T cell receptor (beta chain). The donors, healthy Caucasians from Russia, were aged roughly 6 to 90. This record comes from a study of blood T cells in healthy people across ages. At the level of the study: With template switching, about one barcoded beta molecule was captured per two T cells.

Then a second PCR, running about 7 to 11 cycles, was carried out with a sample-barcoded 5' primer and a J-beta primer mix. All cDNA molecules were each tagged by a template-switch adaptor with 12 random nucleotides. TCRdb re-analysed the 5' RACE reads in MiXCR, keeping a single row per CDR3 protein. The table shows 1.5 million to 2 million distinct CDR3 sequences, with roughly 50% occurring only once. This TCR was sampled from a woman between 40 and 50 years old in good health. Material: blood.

The CDR3 spells CASSQLIRENEQFF. The CDR3, as DNA: TGTGCCAGCAGCCAACTTATTAGGGAGAATGAGCAGTTCTTC. The V call is TRBV14, the J call TRBJ2-1, with a possible D match to TRBD2 (5 bases). Germline loops: CDR1 SGHDN, CDR2 FVKESK. There are 14 residues in the CDR3. Trimming took off 2 bases at V and 7 bases at J, with 12 bases between the two ends.